One sample yielded the 13 T cell receptor beta chains listed below, sequenced in a study of radiation and T cells in renal cell carcinoma (dated by TCRdb to about 2020). The sample's time point label, in plain terms: blood 4 weeks post-SBRT, at nephrectomy. According to the study, the label for this sample's treatment or condition signals: 15 Gy SBRT to primary tumor, nephrectomy 4 weeks later. Receptors were amplified or captured by the immunoSEQ multiplex PCR assay. TCRdb's version of the immuneACCESS table is confined to in-frame rearrangements and falls short of the full clone set. An unresolved V gene accounts for under half of the shortfall where checked; the remainder is of unknown origin. For this sample the table gives roughly 160,000 clones, of which about 88% were detected only once. Of the sample, 10% to 12% falls within the top ten clones. The sample here was blood, taken from a patient whose treatment included radiotherapy and nephrectomy. The receptors derive from a woman between 45 and 65 years old with renal cell carcinoma.

The gene calls are TRBV29-1 and TRBJ2-1; 7 nucleotides line up with TRBD2. The CDR3 consists of 16 residues. The V gene end was trimmed by 7 bases and the J gene end by 1 base; junction bases not matched to a gene: 13. Per the germline V gene, CDR1 is SQVTM and CDR2 is ANQGSEA. For the CDR3, the DNA is TGCAGCGCCAGACTTAGACTAGCTCGGTCCTACAATGAGCAGTTCTTC. This encodes CSARLRLARSYNEQFF.

V is TRBV5-8 and J is TRBJ2-1, with 8 nucleotides matching TRBD1. The length of the CDR3 is 16 residues. After removal of 0 bases from V and 7 bases from J, the junction contained 9 bases not matched to a gene. CDR1 and CDR2 from the germline V gene are SGHTS and YDEGEE. CDR3 amino acids: CASSLEGRGLRNEQFF. CDR3 DNA sequence: TGTGCCAGCAGCTTGGAAGGCAGGGGGCTAAGGAATGAGCAGTTCTTC.

The chain has TRBV6-5 and TRBJ2-2; 8 bases match TRBD2. Germline V CDR1 and CDR2: MNHEY, SVGAGI. After removal of 2 bases from V and 7 bases from J, the junction contained 6 bases not matched to a gene. This CDR3 is 15 amino acids long. The CDR3 bases are TGTGCCAGCAGTTACGACGGGGGGGCCGGCGGGGAGCTGTTTTTT. Translation: CASSYDGGAGGELFF.

This clone was counted a single time. The genes are TRBV5-1 and TRBJ1-5; 8 bases match TRBD1. Germline V lookup: CDR1 SGHRS, CDR2 YFSETQ. The CDR3 contains 17 residues. J lost 4 bases, V lost 4 bases, and 13 bases had no gene match. CDR3 bases: TGCGCCAGCAGCCGGACAGGGATAGGGGGGGAAAATCAGCCCCAGCATTTT. Protein sequence: CASSRTGIGGENQPQHF.

The V and J genes are TRBV6-4 and TRBJ1-2; no clear D gene. Germline assignment: CDR1 MRHNA and CDR2 SNTAGT. Deletions cut 3 bases from V and 7 bases from J, with 15 bases between. The length of the CDR3 is 14 residues. The CDR3 sequence: CASSEAPREGGYTF. The DNA of the CDR3 is TGTGCCAGCAGTGAAGCCCCCCGAGAGGGTGGCTACACCTTC.

The gene calls are TRBV5-5 and TRBJ1-3, with TRBD1 as a possible D gene (6 bases). V lost 4 bases and J 0 bases, leaving 11 bases between the germline ends. Germline CDR1 is SGHKS and CDR2 is YYEKEE (reference sequence). The CDR3 runs 15 residues. CDR3 DNA sequence: TGTGCCAGCAGCCGACTGGACAGCTCTGGAAACACCATATATTTT. Translated, it gives CASSRLDSSGNTIYF.

Details on this clone: The sample has other DNA sequences that encode this CDR3 too. The chain uses TRBV19 and TRBJ2-5; the D gene could be TRBD1 or TRBD2 (5 bases each). The germline V and J ends were trimmed by 1 base and 5 bases, with 11 bases remaining between them. This CDR3 has 14 residues. Germline-derived CDR1 and CDR2 are LNHDA and SQIVND (reference sequence). The CDR3 spells CASSIVGGLETQYF. CDR3 sequence (DNA): TGTGCCAGTAGTATAGTTGGGGGTCTCGAGACCCAGTACTTC.

The rearrangement links TRBV11-1 to TRBJ2-1, with 13 bases identical to TRBD2. This CDR3 spans 16 amino acids. Germline trimming cut 5 bases from V and 12 bases from J; bases unmatched to any gene: 13. The germline CDR1 and CDR2 sequences are SGHAT and FQDESV (reference sequence). CDR3 DNA sequence: TGTGCCAGCAGCCACGGACTAGCGGGAGTTTCCGATGGGCAGTTCTTC. Protein sequence: CASSHGLAGVSDGQFF.

The CDR3 loop reads CASSRISGEVSYNEQFF. The DNA of the CDR3 is TGTGCCAGCAGCCGAATTAGCGGGGAGGTCTCCTACAATGAGCAGTTCTTC. The chain couples TRBV4-2 to TRBJ2-1; 8 nucleotides line up with TRBD2. The ends lost 4 bases at V and 0 bases at J; junction bases unmatched: 8. The germline V gene has CDR1 LGHNA and CDR2 YNFKEQ. CDR3 length equals 17 residues.

V and J are TRBV29-1 and TRBJ2-4, with D possibly TRBD2 on 6 matching bases. Trimming took 1 base from V and 9 from J, leaving 16 bases between them. Germline V gives CDR1 SQVTM, CDR2 ANQGSEA. This CDR3 comprises 14 residues. The CDR3 region has the DNA TGCAGCGTTGAAGTTATCGGGAGTGCCGCCATTCAGTACTTC. This encodes CSVEVIGSAAIQYF.

This chain links TRBV7-8 with TRBJ1-4; 7 positions match TRBD1. Germline CDR1 is SGHVS and CDR2 is FQNEAQ. V shed 5 bases, J shed 7 bases, and the junction held 13 bases outside the gene matches. The CDR3 is made up of 16 amino acids. The CDR3 loop is CASSRVEGAVGEKLFF. The CDR3 DNA is TGTGCCAGCAGCAGAGTCGAGGGGGCCGTCGGTGAAAAACTGTTTTTT.

The chain is built from TRBV29-1 and TRBJ1-1; D ambiguous. This CDR3 region has 11 residues. In germline, CDR1 is SQVTM, CDR2 ANQGSEA. V lost 6 bases and J 2 bases, leaving 7 bases between the germline ends. The CDR3 DNA follows: TGCAGCGTGAGAACAAACACTGAAGCTTTCTTT. The encoded protein is CSVRTNTEAFF.

The V call is TRBV7-9, the J call TRBJ1-1; D ambiguous. Germline V lookup: CDR1 SEHNR, CDR2 FQNEAQ (reference sequence). The V end was cut by 3 bases, the J end by 0 bases, with 2 bases between. This CDR3 contains 12 residues. The DNA for the CDR3 is TGTGCCAGCAGCTTCATGAACACTGAAGCTTTCTTT. Its protein is CASSFMNTEAFF.